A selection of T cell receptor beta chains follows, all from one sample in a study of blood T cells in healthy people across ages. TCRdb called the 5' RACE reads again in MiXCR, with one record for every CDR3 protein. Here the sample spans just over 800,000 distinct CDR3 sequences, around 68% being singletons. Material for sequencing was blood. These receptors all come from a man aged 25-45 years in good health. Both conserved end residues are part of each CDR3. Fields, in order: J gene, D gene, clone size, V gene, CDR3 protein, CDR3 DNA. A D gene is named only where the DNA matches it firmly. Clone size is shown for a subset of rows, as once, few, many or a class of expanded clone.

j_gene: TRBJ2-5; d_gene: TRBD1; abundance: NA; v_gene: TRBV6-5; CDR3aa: CASSPRTGVVKTQYF; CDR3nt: TGTGCCAGCAGTCCCCGGACAGGCGTCGTGAAGACCCAGTACTTC
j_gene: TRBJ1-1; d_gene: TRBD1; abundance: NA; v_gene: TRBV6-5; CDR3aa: CASSYLGQGNTEAFF; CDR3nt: TGTGCCAGCAGTTATCTGGGACAGGGCAACACTGAAGCTTTCTTT
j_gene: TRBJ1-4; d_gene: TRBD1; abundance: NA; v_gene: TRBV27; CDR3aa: CASSLSQGAWEKLFF; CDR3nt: TGTGCCAGCAGTTTATCGCAGGGGGCGTGGGAAAAACTGTTTTTT
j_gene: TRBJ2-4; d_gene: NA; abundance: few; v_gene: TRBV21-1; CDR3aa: CASSKGGQGKNIQYF; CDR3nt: TGTGCCAGCAGCAAAGGTGGACAGGGGAAAAACATTCAGTACTTC
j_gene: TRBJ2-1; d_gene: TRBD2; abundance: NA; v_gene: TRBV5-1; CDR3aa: CASSSPTSGGNPNEQFF; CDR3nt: TGCGCCAGCAGCTCCCCCACAAGCGGGGGGAATCCTAATGAGCAGTTCTTC
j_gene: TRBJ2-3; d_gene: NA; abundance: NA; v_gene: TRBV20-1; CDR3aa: CSASSPLRQVSPLDTQYF; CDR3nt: TGCAGTGCTAGTAGCCCCCTTCGACAGGTTTCCCCCCTTGATACGCAGTATTTT
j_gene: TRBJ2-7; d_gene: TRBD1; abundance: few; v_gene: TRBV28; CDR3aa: CASSFPGTALEQYF; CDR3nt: TGTGCCAGCAGTTTCCCCGGGACAGCCCTCGAGCAGTACTTC
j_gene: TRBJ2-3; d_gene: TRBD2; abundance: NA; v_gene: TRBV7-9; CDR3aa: CASSLAPSGGRNDTQYF; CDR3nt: TGTGCCAGCAGCTTAGCGCCTAGCGGGGGGCGCAATGATACGCAGTATTTT
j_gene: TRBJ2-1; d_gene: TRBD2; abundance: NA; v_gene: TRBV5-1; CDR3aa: CASSLGPQRGPSYNEQFF; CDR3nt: TGCGCCAGCAGCTTGGGACCCCAGCGGGGGCCCTCCTACAATGAGCAGTTCTTC
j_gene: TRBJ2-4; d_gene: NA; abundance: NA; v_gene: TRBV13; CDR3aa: CASSLRDTFQQYF; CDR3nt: TGTGCCAGCAGCCTCCGGGACACCTTCCAGCAGTACTTC
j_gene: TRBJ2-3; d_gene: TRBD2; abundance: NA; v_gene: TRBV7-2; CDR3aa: CASSLATSGGLHTQYF; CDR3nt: TGTGCCAGCAGCTTAGCGACTAGCGGGGGGCTCCATACGCAGTATTTT
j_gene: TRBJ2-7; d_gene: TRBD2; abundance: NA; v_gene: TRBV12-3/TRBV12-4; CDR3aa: CASSFLAGGAGDEQYF; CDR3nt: TGTGCCAGCAGTTTTTTAGCGGGGGGCGCCGGGGACGAGCAGTACTTC
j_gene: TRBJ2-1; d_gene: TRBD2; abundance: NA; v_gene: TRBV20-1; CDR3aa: CSALLAGGINEQFF; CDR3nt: TGCAGTGCTCTACTAGCGGGGGGTATCAATGAGCAGTTCTTC
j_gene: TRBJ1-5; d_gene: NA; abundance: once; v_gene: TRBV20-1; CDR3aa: CSARDGAAVTQPQHF; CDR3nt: TGCAGTGCTAGAGATGGGGCGGCAGTCACTCAGCCCCAGCATTTT
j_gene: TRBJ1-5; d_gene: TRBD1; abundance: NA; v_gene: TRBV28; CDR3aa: CASSSDGTAHSNQPQHF; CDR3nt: TGTGCCAGCAGTTCCGACGGGACAGCCCATAGCAATCAGCCCCAGCATTTT
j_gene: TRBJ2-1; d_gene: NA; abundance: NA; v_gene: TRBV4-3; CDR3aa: CASSQAEGVFDNEQFF; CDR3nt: TGCGCCAGCAGCCAAGCAGAAGGGGTTTTTGACAATGAGCAGTTCTTC
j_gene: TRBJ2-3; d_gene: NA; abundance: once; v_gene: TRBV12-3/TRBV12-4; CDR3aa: CASSRGRFGADTQYF; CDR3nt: TGTGCCAGCAGCCGGGGCAGATTTGGCGCAGATACGCAGTATTTT
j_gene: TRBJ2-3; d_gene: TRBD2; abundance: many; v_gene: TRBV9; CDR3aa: CASSVEGSGENTDTQYF; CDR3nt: TGTGCCAGCAGCGTAGAGGGTAGCGGGGAGAACACAGATACGCAGTATTTT
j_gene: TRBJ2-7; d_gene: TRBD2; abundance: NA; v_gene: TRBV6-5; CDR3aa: CTSSYGTSFNHEQYF; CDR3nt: TGTACCAGCAGTTACGGGACTAGCTTTAATCACGAGCAGTACTTC
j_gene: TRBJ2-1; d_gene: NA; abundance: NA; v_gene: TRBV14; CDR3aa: CASRPTGVSSYNEQFF; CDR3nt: TGTGCCAGCAGACCGACCGGGGTAAGCTCCTACAATGAGCAGTTCTTC
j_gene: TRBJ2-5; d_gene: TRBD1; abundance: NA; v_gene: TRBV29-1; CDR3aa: CSVGTGGLETQYF; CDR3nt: TGCAGCGTTGGAACAGGGGGCTTAGAGACCCAGTACTTC
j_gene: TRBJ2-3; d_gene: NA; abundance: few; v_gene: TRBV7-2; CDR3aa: CASSLAMDTQYF; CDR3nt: TGTGCCAGCAGCTTAGCCATGGATACGCAGTATTTT
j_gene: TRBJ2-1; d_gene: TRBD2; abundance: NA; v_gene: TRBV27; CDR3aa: CASSWLGGASYNEQFF; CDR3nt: TGTGCCAGCAGTTGGCTCGGGGGGGCCTCCTACAATGAGCAGTTCTTC
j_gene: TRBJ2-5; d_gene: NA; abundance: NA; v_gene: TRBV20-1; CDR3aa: CSARTWQETQYF; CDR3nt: TGCAGTGCTAGGACTTGGCAAGAGACCCAGTACTTC
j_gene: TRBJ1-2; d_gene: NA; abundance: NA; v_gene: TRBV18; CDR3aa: CASSPQEKTYGYTF; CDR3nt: TGTGCCAGCTCACCACAAGAAAAGACTTATGGCTACACCTTC
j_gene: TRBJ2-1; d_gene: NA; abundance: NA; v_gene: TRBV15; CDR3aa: CATSRASGGEQFF; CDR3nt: TGTGCCACCAGCAGAGCCTCTGGGGGTGAGCAGTTCTTC
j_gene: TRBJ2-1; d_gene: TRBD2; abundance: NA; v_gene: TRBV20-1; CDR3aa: CSAALTSGGTNEQFF; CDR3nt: TGCAGTGCTGCCCTGACTAGCGGGGGAACCAATGAGCAGTTCTTC
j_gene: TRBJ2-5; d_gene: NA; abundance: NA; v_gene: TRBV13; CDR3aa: CASSFRQGPWETQYF; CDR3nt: TGTGCCAGCAGCTTTAGGCAGGGACCCTGGGAGACCCAGTACTTC
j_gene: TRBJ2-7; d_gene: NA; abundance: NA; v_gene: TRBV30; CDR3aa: CAWSRSGTREQYF; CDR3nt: TGTGCCTGGAGTAGGTCAGGGACAAGGGAGCAGTACTTC
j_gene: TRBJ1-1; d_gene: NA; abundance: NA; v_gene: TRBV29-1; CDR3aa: CSVEAGRLNTEAFF; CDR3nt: TGCAGCGTTGAAGCTGGACGGTTGAACACTGAAGCTTTCTTT
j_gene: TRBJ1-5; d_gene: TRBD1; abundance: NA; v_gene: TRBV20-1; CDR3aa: CSARIPGQGYQPQHF; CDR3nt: TGCAGTGCTAGAATCCCGGGACAGGGGTATCAGCCCCAGCATTTT
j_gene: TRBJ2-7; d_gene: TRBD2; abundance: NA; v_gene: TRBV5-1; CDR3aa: CASSLTSAYEQYF; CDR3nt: TGCGCCAGCAGCCTGACTAGCGCCTACGAGCAGTACTTC
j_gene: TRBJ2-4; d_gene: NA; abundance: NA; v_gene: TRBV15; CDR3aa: CATSRVAKNIQYF; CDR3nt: TGTGCCACCAGCAGAGTTGCCAAAAACATTCAGTACTTC
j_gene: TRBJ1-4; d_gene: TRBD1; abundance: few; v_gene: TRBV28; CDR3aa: CASSFAPARQGINEKLFF; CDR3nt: TGTGCCAGCAGTTTTGCCCCCGCTCGACAGGGGATTAATGAAAAACTGTTTTTT
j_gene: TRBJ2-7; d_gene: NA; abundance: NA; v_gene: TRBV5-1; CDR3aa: CASSHSPLYEQYF; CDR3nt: TGCGCCAGCAGTCACAGCCCTCTCTACGAGCAGTACTTC
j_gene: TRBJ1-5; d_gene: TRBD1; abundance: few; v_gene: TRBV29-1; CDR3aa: CSTRTGVNQPQHF; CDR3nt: TGCAGCACACGGACAGGGGTGAATCAGCCCCAGCATTTT
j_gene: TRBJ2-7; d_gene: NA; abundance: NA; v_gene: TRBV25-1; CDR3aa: CASEGLLGPRGYEQYF; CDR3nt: TGTGCCAGCGAAGGGCTCTTAGGACCAAGGGGGTACGAGCAGTACTTC
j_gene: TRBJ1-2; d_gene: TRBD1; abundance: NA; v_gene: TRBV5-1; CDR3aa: CANSLDPGGQTYGYTF; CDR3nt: TGCGCCAACAGCTTGGATCCAGGGGGGCAGACCTATGGCTACACCTTC
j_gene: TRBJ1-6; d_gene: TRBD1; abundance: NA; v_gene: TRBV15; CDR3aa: CATRNPTGAAVRPLHF; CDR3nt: TGTGCCACCCGAAACCCGACAGGGGCCGCGGTGAGGCCCCTCCACTTT
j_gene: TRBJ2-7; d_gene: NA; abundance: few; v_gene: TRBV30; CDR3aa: CAWSDQVYEQYF; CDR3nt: TGTGCCTGGAGTGATCAGGTCTACGAGCAGTACTTC
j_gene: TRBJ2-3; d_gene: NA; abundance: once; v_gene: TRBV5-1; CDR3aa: CASSFYRESTDTQYF; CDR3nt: TGCGCCAGCAGCTTCTACAGGGAATCCACAGATACGCAGTATTTT
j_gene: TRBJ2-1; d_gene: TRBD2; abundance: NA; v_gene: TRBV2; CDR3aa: CASSEHSGGRESSYNEQFF; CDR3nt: TGTGCCAGCAGTGAGCATAGCGGGGGCCGTGAAAGCTCCTACAATGAGCAGTTCTTC
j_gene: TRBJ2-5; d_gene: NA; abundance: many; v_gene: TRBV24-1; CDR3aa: CATGGDLRETQYF; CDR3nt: TGTGCCACCGGAGGGGACCTTCGGGAGACCCAGTACTTC
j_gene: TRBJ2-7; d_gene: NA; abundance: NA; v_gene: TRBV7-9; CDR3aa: CASSSLTPSYEQYF; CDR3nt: TGTGCCAGCAGCTCCCTCACCCCCTCCTACGAGCAGTACTTC
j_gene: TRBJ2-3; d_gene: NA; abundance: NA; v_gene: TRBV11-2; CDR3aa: CASRKNGFADTQYF; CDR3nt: TGTGCCAGCAGAAAAAACGGGTTCGCAGATACGCAGTATTTT
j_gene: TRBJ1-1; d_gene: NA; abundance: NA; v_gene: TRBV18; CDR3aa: CASSQGLDREAFF; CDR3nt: TGTGCCAGCTCACAGGGGTTGGACAGAGAAGCTTTCTTT
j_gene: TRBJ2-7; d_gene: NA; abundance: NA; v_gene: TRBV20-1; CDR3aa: CSARGLVDIYEQYF; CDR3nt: TGCAGTGCTAGAGGGCTAGTCGACATCTACGAGCAGTACTTC
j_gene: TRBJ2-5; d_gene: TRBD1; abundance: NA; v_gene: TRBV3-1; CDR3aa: CASSHPFRGQYF; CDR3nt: TGTGCCAGCAGCCATCCATTCAGGGGGCAGTACTTC
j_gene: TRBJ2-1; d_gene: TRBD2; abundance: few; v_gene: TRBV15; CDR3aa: CATSRTSGGRADNEQFF; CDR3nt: TGTGCCACCAGTAGGACTAGCGGGGGGCGGGCGGACAATGAGCAGTTCTTC
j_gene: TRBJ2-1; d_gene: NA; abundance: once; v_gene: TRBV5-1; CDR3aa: CASSLDPGTYEQFF; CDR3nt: TGCGCCAGCAGCTTGGATCCGGGGACGTATGAGCAGTTCTTC
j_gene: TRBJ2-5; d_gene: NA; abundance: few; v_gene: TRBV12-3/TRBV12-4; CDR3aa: CASSPKGLRRWQETQYF; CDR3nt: TGTGCCAGCAGTCCCAAAGGACTCCGTCGATGGCAAGAGACCCAGTACTTC
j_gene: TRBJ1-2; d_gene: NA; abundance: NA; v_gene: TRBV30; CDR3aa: CAWGAVQGDGYTF; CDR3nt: TGTGCCTGGGGCGCGGTACAGGGCGATGGCTACACCTTC
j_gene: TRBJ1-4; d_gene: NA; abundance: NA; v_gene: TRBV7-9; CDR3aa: CASSLARMNEKLFF; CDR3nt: TGTGCCAGCAGTCTGGCGAGGATGAATGAAAAACTGTTTTTT